What follows is one T cell receptor (beta chain) and its context. The data originate from a study of blood T cell repertoires in COVID-19. Study summary: Collection of acute and convalescent COVID-19 samples took place in the United States, Italy and Spain.

The table came from immunoSEQ multiplex PCR; TCRdb's copy has only in-frame clones and leaves some out. The sample has just under 350,000 clones, 88% seen once. Germline values: CDR1 MNHEY, CDR2 SVGEGT. V was clipped by 2 bases and J by 2 bases; unmatched bases: 8. The CDR3 extends over 18 amino acids. The V gene is TRBV6-2 or TRBV6-3, the J gene TRBJ2-6, with 8 bases that match TRBD1. The sequence was obtained from a woman in her 70s with COVID-19, enrolled during active disease. Source material: peripheral blood. CDR3 bases: TGTGCCAGCAGTTACGTGCGGACAGGGATCCCTGGGGCCAACGTCCTGACTTTC. As protein: CASSYVRTGIPGANVLTF.